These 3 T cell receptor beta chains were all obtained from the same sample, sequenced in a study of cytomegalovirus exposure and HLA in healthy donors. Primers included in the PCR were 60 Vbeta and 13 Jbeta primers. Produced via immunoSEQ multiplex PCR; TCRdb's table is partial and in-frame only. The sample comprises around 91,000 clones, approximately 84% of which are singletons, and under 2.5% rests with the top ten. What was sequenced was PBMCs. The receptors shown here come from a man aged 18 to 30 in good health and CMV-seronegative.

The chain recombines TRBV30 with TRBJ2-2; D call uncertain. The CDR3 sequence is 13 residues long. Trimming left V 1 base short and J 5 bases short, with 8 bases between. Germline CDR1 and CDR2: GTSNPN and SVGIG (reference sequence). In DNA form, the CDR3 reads TGTGCCTGGAGTGAGTCCCGGACCGGGGAGCTGTTTTTT. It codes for CAWSESRTGELFF.

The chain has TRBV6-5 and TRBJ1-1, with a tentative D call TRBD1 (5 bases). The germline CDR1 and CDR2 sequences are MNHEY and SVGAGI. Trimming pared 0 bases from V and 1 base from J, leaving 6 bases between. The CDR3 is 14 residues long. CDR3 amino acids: CASSYSGANTEAFF. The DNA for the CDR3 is TGTGCCAGCAGTTACTCAGGGGCGAACACTGAAGCTTTCTTT.

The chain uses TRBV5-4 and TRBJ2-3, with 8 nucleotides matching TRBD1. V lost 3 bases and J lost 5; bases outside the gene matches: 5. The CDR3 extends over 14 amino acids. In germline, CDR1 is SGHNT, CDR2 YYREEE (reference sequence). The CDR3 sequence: CASSSDRGLDTQYF. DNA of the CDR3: TGTGCCAGCAGCTCAGACAGGGGCTTAGATACGCAGTATTTT. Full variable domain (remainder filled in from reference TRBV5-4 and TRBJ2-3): ETGVTQSPTHLIKTRGQQVTLRCSSQSGHNTVSWYQQALGQGPQFIFQYYREEENGRGNFPPRFSGLQFPNYSSELNVNALELDDSALYLCASSSDRGLDTQYFGPGTRLTVL.